This is a list of T cell receptor beta chains from one sample in a study of T-cell reconstitution after alpha-beta-depleted transplantation in children. One entry per CDR3 protein, called by TCRdb with MiXCR from the PCR reads. Of over 100,000 distinct CDR3 sequences in the sample, around 7% are singletons; the top ten hold approximately 16%. The material sequenced was PBMCs, taken before TCRalphabeta/CD19-depleted stem cell transplant. The receptors derive from a boy between 2 and 10 years old with acute lymphoblastic leukemia, due to receive a stem cell transplant. The CDR3 runs from the conserved cysteine through the conserved F or W. Each record gives: J gene, clone size, CDR3 length, D gene, V gene, CDR3 DNA, CDR3 protein. D genes are given only for firm matches. Clone size is shown for a subset of rows, as once, few, many or a class of expanded clone.

>TRBJ2-3|many|13|TRBD2|TRBV3-1
TGTGCCAGCAGCCAGGTCAATAGCGGGGCGCAGTATTTT
CASSQVNSGAQYF
>TRBJ1-5|-|15|-|TRBV12-3/TRBV12-4
TGTGCCAGCAGTTTAGCGGGTATCGTTAATCAGCCCCAGCATTTT
CASSLAGIVNQPQHF
>TRBJ2-7|many|16|-|TRBV4-2
TGTGCCAGCAGCCAAGAGGGGGTTCAGGGAACCTACGAGCAGTACTTC
CASSQEGVQGTYEQYF
>TRBJ1-5|few|14|-|TRBV12-3/TRBV12-4
TGTGCCAGCAGTAAAGGGCTCAGGTATCAGCCCCAGCATTTT
CASSKGLRYQPQHF
>TRBJ1-1|few|13|-|TRBV4-2
TGTGCCAGCAGCCACACCGGGCCGACTGAAGCTTTCTTT
CASSHTGPTEAFF
>TRBJ1-4|many|15|-|TRBV5-1
TGCGCCAGCAGCTTAGAGCTTGCAACTAATGAAAAACTGTTTTTT
CASSLELATNEKLFF
>TRBJ2-5|many|14|-|TRBV4-2
TGTGCCAGCAGCCTCGTAGTCGGGTGGGAGACCCAGTACTTC
CASSLVVGWETQYF
>TRBJ2-3|few|16|-|TRBV10-3
TGTGCCATCAGTGGGGGGACTGGGACACTCACAGATACGCAGTATTTT
CAISGGTGTLTDTQYF
>TRBJ1-1|few|16|-|TRBV5-5
TGTGCCAGCAGCTTGGCCCCCCCGTTCATGAACACTGAAGCTTTCTTT
CASSLAPPFMNTEAFF
>TRBJ2-5|-|15|-|TRBV7-3
TGTGCCAGCAGCCCAGGGGGGGGACCGGAGGAGACCCAGTACTTC
CASSPGGGPEETQYF
>TRBJ2-7|many|14|-|TRBV27
TGTGCCAGCAGTTTGCAGGGGGAGGAGTACGAGCAGTACTTC
CASSLQGEEYEQYF
>TRBJ2-7|many|15|TRBD2|TRBV7-2
TGTGCCAGCAGCCCAAGAGCGGGGGGCTCCTACGAGCAGTACTTC
CASSPRAGGSYEQYF
>TRBJ1-3|many|14|TRBD1|TRBV20-1
TGCAGTGCTAGGGACAGGGTGACTGGAAACACCATATATTTT
CSARDRVTGNTIYF
>TRBJ1-5|-|17|TRBD1|TRBV7-6
TGTGCCAGCAGCTTAGCTCCGGGACAGGTAGCGGATCAGCCCCAGCATTTT
CASSLAPGQVADQPQHF
>TRBJ1-2|few|12|-|TRBV7-9
TGTGCCAGCAGCTTAGCCGGGAATTGCTACACCTTC
CASSLAGNCYTF
>TRBJ1-2|-|15|-|TRBV18
TGTGCCAGCTCACCTCAGGGCCCACGGGCCTACGGCTACACCTTC
CASSPQGPRAYGYTF
>TRBJ2-7|few|15|-|TRBV20-1
TGCAGTGCTAGAGATCCGGCAGGGGCCTCCTACGAGCAGTACTTC
CSARDPAGASYEQYF
>TRBJ2-1|-|13|-|TRBV6-4
TGTGCCAGCAGCGAAGGGGGATACAATGAGCAGTTCTTC
CASSEGGYNEQFF
>TRBJ2-4|many|12|-|TRBV7-9
TGTGCCAGCAGCTTACATGGAAACATTCAGTACTTC
CASSLHGNIQYF
>TRBJ2-3|many|22|-|TRBV5-4
TGTGCCAGCAGCTTGAGTCGTACCGACTTGGGGGTAACGGGGGGCCCCACAGATACGCAGTATTTT
CASSLSRTDLGVTGGPTDTQYF
>TRBJ2-7|few|17|-|TRBV6-2/TRBV6-3
TGTGCCAGCAGTTATTACAACGGGCCTACAGGGATCCACGAGCAGTACTTC
CASSYYNGPTGIHEQYF
>TRBJ2-5|-|14|TRBD2|TRBV7-2
TGTGCCAGCAGCTCCTGGACTAGCGAAGAGACCCAGTACTTC
CASSSWTSEETQYF
>TRBJ1-4|many|15|TRBD1|TRBV3-1
TGTGCCAGCAGCCGAGGGACAGGCAGGCATGAAAAACTGTTTTTT
CASSRGTGRHEKLFF
>TRBJ1-2|many|13|-|TRBV28
TGTGCCAGCAGAACTTCGGGTAGTGACGGCTACACCTTC
CASRTSGSDGYTF
>TRBJ2-1|many|16|TRBD1|TRBV20-1
TGCAGTGCTAGTGCACCGGGACAGTCAACCTACAATGAGCAGTTCTTC
CSASAPGQSTYNEQFF
>TRBJ1-5|-|14|-|TRBV28
TGTGCCAGCAGTTTTGCCCAGAGACATCAGCCCCAGCATTTT
CASSFAQRHQPQHF
>TRBJ1-1|-|13|-|TRBV11-2
TGTGCCAGCAGCTTAGATTGGGGGGCTGAAGCTTTCTTT
CASSLDWGAEAFF
>TRBJ1-5|many|15|-|TRBV12-3/TRBV12-4
TGTGCCAGCAGCCCTACAGGGATTAGCAATCAGCCCCAGCATTTT
CASSPTGISNQPQHF
>TRBJ1-4|few|16|-|TRBV7-9
TGTGCCAGCAGCCACAGGAGTATGGCAACTAATGAAAAACTGTTTTTT
CASSHRSMATNEKLFF
>TRBJ1-2|many|13|TRBD1|TRBV28
TGTGCCAGCCGAACAGGGGGCGAGTATGGCTACACCTTC
CASRTGGEYGYTF
>TRBJ1-1|-|14|TRBD1|TRBV6-5
TGTGCCAGCAGTTACTCTCGACAGGGGTACGAAGCTTTCTTT
CASSYSRQGYEAFF
>TRBJ2-1|many|15|-|TRBV4-1
TGCGCCAGCAGCCAATCAAGGGAGTCCTACAATGAGCAGTTCTTC
CASSQSRESYNEQFF
>TRBJ2-7|few|15|TRBD1|TRBV5-1
TGCGCCAGCAGCGCTCGACAGGGCAGTTTCCACGAGCAGTACTTC
CASSARQGSFHEQYF
>TRBJ1-3|few|16|-|TRBV6-1
TGTGCCAGCAGTGAAGATCCAGGCACCTCTGGAAACACCATATATTTT
CASSEDPGTSGNTIYF
>TRBJ2-6|many|19|-|TRBV6-5
TGTGCCAGCAGTTTCGATTTTCCCGGGACTGCTTCTGGGGCCAACGTCCTGACTTTC
CASSFDFPGTASGANVLTF
>TRBJ1-1|few|16|-|TRBV7-2
TGTGCCAGCAGCTTAGCCACTCCCAGGGGCGCCACTGAAGCTTTCTTT
CASSLATPRGATEAFF
>TRBJ2-3|many|15|-|TRBV20-1
TGCAGTGCTAGAGATCTCAGGGGCCAGCTGGATACGCAGTATTTT
CSARDLRGQLDTQYF
>TRBJ1-6|many|15|-|TRBV4-3
TGCGCCAGCAGCCCGACAGGAGGCTTAAATTCACCCCTCCACTTT
CASSPTGGLNSPLHF
>TRBJ2-7|many|14|TRBD1|TRBV20-1
TGCAGTGCTAGGTCGGGCAGACAGGGGCTCGAGCAGTACTTC
CSARSGRQGLEQYF
>TRBJ2-5|many|13|TRBD1|TRBV20-1
TGCAGTGCTACTAGGGGGCTGAAGCAGACCCAGTACTTC
CSATRGLKQTQYF
>TRBJ1-3|many|16|-|TRBV18
TGTGCCAGCTCCCCGGCAGGGGCACTCTCTGGAAACACCATATATTTT
CASSPAGALSGNTIYF
>TRBJ2-2|few|15|-|TRBV5-4
TGTGCCAGCAGCGCCCCCGGTAGGGACACCGGGGAGCTGTTTTTT
CASSAPGRDTGELFF
>TRBJ1-1|many|13|-|TRBV18
TGTGCCAGTTCAGAAGGACGGAACACTGAAGCTTTCTTT
CASSEGRNTEAFF
>TRBJ2-7|-|15|-|TRBV19
TGTGCCAGCTCAGCAGGGGTCCCCCACTCCTACGAGCAGTACTTC
CASSAGVPHSYEQYF
>TRBJ2-3|-|20|-|TRBV20-1
TGCAGAGCTAGAGACATCCCCAGGGGGGGACCTACGACACAAGGAGATACGCAGTATTTT
CRARDIPRGGPTTQGDTQYF
>TRBJ2-1|few|14|TRBD1|TRBV12-3/TRBV12-4
TGTGCCAGCAGCTTGACAGGGCTTAGGAATGAGCAGTTCTTC
CASSLTGLRNEQFF
>TRBJ2-5|many|15|-|TRBV20-1
TGCAGCCATGAGCGGGGACAAACTTTCCAAGAGACCCAGTACTTC
CSHERGQTFQETQYF
>TRBJ1-1|-|15|-|TRBV5-1
TGCGCCAGCAGCGACGGTTCGTTCCTTTGGACTGAAGCTTTCTTT
CASSDGSFLWTEAFF
>TRBJ2-5|many|14|-|TRBV29-1
TGCAGCGTTGGAGTCGGGGGGCTGAAAGAGACCCAGTACTTC
CSVGVGGLKETQYF
>TRBJ1-3|few|16|-|TRBV4-3
TGCGCCAGCAGCCAAGATGGGGGGCGCGGTGGAAACACCATATATTTT
CASSQDGGRGGNTIYF
>TRBJ2-1|many|13|-|TRBV14
TGTGCCAGCAGCACCTCTAGGTACAATGAGCAGTTCTTC
CASSTSRYNEQFF
>TRBJ2-2|many|15|TRBD2|TRBV5-5
TGTGCCAGCAGCTTACTAGCGGCGAACACCGGGGAGCTGTTTTTT
CASSLLAANTGELFF
>TRBJ1-1|many|14|-|TRBV3-1
TGTGCCAGCAGCCCCCCGTCAGGGTTCACTGAAGCTTTCTTT
CASSPPSGFTEAFF
>TRBJ2-7|-|14|-|TRBV3-1
TGTGCCAGCAGCCAAGCAGGACAGACATACGAGCAGTACTTC
CASSQAGQTYEQYF
>TRBJ2-7|-|14|-|TRBV6-1
TGTGCCAGCAGTGGAGGGGACCCGCCCTTGGAGCAGTACTTC
CASSGGDPPLEQYF
>TRBJ1-1|few|13|-|TRBV4-3
TGCGCCAGCAGCCAAGATCAGGGCACTGAAGCTTTCTTT
CASSQDQGTEAFF
>TRBJ2-3|many|23|-|TRBV11-2
TGTGCCAGCAGCTTCGAATTCCCTTGGGGACCGTCGTTAGGGGGGACTTATACAGATACGCAGTATTTT
CASSFEFPWGPSLGGTYTDTQYF
>TRBJ2-1|-|15|TRBD2|TRBV6-1
TGTGCCAGCAGCCGGGCGGCGGGGGTCGACAATGAGCAGTTCTTC
CASSRAAGVDNEQFF
>TRBJ2-5|few|14|-|TRBV5-1
TGCGCCAGCAGCTTGGTAGCGGCCCAAGAGACCCAGTACTTC
CASSLVAAQETQYF
>TRBJ1-4|-|13|-|TRBV15
TGTGCCACCAGCAGAGATAGCGTAGAAAAACTGTTTTTT
CATSRDSVEKLFF